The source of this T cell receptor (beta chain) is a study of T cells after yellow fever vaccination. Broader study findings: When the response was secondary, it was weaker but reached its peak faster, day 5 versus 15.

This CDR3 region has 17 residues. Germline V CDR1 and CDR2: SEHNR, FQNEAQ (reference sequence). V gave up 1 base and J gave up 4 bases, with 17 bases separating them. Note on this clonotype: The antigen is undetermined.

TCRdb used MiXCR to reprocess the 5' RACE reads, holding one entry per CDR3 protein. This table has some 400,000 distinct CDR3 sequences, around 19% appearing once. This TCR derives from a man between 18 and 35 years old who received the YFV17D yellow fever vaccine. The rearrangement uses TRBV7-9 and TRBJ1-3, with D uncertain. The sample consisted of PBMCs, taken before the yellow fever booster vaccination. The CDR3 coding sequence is TGTGCCAGCAGCTTAGGACTCCTAGCGCCTCCGGGAAACACCATATATTTT. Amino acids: CASSLGLLAPPGNTIYF.